The 20 T cell receptor beta chains listed next were all sequenced from one sample in a study of T cell responses to AZD1222 COVID-19 vaccine. Clones were read by immunoSEQ multiplex PCR, and TCRdb kept only the in-frame ones, dropping some. The sample yields approximately 110,000 clones, roughly nine tenths seen once. Sequenced here: peripheral blood, sampled on day 0 of AZD1222 vaccination. These receptor sequences come from an adult in good health.

The chain has TRBV2 and TRBJ2-5, with D hard to call. Germline V gives CDR1 SNHLY, CDR2 FYNNEI. Trimming left V 6 bases short and J 9 bases short, with 17 bases between. This CDR3 is built from 13 residues. The CDR3 nucleotides read TGTGCCAGCAGGGCTGGACGGCCCCTGCCCCAGTACTTC. Protein product: CASRAGRPLPQYF.

This chain connects TRBV6-5 to TRBJ1-1; D is possibly TRBD1 (6 bases). Germline V gene sequence: CDR1 MNHEY, CDR2 SVGAGI. The V end was cut by 2 bases, the J end by 0 bases, with 7 bases between. The CDR3 consists of 14 residues. CDR3 sequence: CASSYDRMNTEAFF. CDR3 nucleotide sequence: TGTGCCAGCAGTTACGACAGGATGAACACTGAAGCTTTCTTT.

The chain employs TRBV7-6 and TRBJ1-1, with TRBD1 matching over 8 bases. This CDR3 is 16 amino acids long. V was pared by 0 bases and J by 5 bases, with 8 bases of the junction left unmatched. CDR1 is SGHVS, CDR2 FNYEAQ, per germline. CDR3 region: CASSLADGQGETEAFF. The DNA for the CDR3 is TGTGCCAGCAGCTTAGCGGACGGACAGGGTGAGACTGAAGCTTTCTTT.

The chain is built from TRBV6-1 and TRBJ1-6, with 9 positions matching TRBD1. The CDR3 spans 16 residues. V was pared by 2 bases and J by 7 bases, with 6 bases of the junction left unmatched. CDR1 is MNHNS and CDR2 is SASEGT in the germline V gene. The CDR3 loop reads CASSERGTGTNSPLHF. The CDR3 bases are TGTGCCAGCAGTGAAAGGGGGACAGGGACCAATTCACCCCTCCACTTT.

This clone was seen a few times. CDR3 sequence reads: CATSSAITPNTEAFF. Here the CDR3 DNA reads TGTGCCACCAGCAGCGCGATAACACCGAACACTGAAGCTTTCTTT. The rearrangement uses TRBV15 and TRBJ1-1; D call uncertain. This CDR3 comprises 15 residues. Germline V gene lookup returns CDR1 LNHNV and CDR2 YYDKDF (reference sequence). Trimming shortened V by 3 bases and J by 1 base, and 12 bases separated the two germline ends.

This sequence joins TRBV28 and TRBJ1-2; D not certain. CDR1 and CDR2 from the germline V gene are MDHEN and SYDVKM. V shed 4 bases and J shed 0 bases, with 12 bases lying between them. The CDR3 runs 15 residues. The chain's CDR3 is CASSSTAMANYGYTF. CDR3 sequence (DNA): TGTGCCAGCAGTTCAACAGCGATGGCTAACTATGGCTACACCTTC.

The V and J genes are TRBV4-2 and TRBJ2-5; D unresolved. CDR3 length: 14 amino acids. The V end lost 0 bases, the J end lost 3 bases, and 8 bases lay between the germline ends. Germline loops: CDR1 LGHNA, CDR2 YNFKEQ. Here the CDR3 reads CASSQDFRKETQYF. The CDR3 DNA is TGTGCCAGCAGCCAAGATTTCCGAAAAGAGACCCAGTACTTC.

V usage is TRBV28 and J usage is TRBJ1-1; D gene ambiguous. CDR3 length: 13 amino acids. Per the germline V gene, CDR1 is MDHEN and CDR2 is SYDVKM. V gave up 1 base and J gave up 10 bases, with 13 bases separating them. CDR3 in amino acids: CASSLSQTRRAFF. CDR3 DNA: TGTGCCAGCAGTTTATCTCAGACCCGCCGAGCTTTCTTT.

J is TRBJ2-7 and V is TRBV2, with D unresolved. The CDR3 consists of 10 residues. The germline V gene encodes CDR1 SNHLY and CDR2 FYNNEI. The V gene lost 3 bases and the J gene lost 10 bases, with 7 bases spanning the gap. CDR3 region: CASSDREQYF. CDR3 in DNA: TGTGCCAGCAGTGATAGGGAACAGTACTTC.

The CDR3 DNA reads as TGTGCCAGCAGCCAGGCCGGGGGGCTATTCTACGAGCAGTACTTC. Its translation is CASSQAGGLFYEQYF. The chain couples TRBV7-8 to TRBJ2-7; D is perhaps TRBD2 (7 bases). The CDR3 totals 15 residues. Germline V lookup: CDR1 SGHVS, CDR2 FQNEAQ. V was cut by 5 bases and J by 3 bases, with 17 bases left in between.

The chain combines TRBV6-5 with TRBJ1-6; 7 nucleotides agree with TRBD1. CDR1 and CDR2 (germline): MNHEY, SVGAGI. Trimming at V came to 4 bases and at J to 8 bases, leaving 11 bases not matched to a gene. CDR3 size: 16 residues. The CDR3 nucleotides read TGTGCCAGCAGTTCATGGCCAGACAGGGTATATTCACCCCTCCACTTT. It codes for CASSSWPDRVYSPLHF.

This sequence joins TRBV18 and TRBJ1-1; D is perhaps TRBD1 (5 bases). Per germline, CDR1 KGHSH and CDR2 LQKENI. The CDR3 sequence is 18 residues long. Trimming took 2 bases from V and 0 from J, leaving 19 bases between them. CDR3 nucleotide sequence: TGTGCCAGCTCACCAATTGGTCTATCCGGGACTATGAACACTGAAGCTTTCTTT. Its translation is CASSPIGLSGTMNTEAFF.

CDR3 in DNA: TGTGCCAGCAGCTTCGGACTAAGAGAGACCCAGTACTTC. Its translation: CASSFGLRETQYF. The V and J genes are TRBV7-2 and TRBJ2-5, with D possibly being TRBD2 (6 bases). CDR1 is SGHTA and CDR2 is FQGNSA in the germline V gene. The V end lost 3 bases, the J end lost 4 bases, and 9 bases lay between the germline ends. CDR3 length: 13 amino acids.

The V and J genes are TRBV11-2 and TRBJ1-2; the D is unclear. Trimming cost V 2 bases and J 7 bases, with 8 bases left between them. Per germline, CDR1 SGHAT and CDR2 FQNNGV. This CDR3 is 12 amino acids long. As DNA, the CDR3 is TGTGCCAGCAGCTTAAGATATGCTGGCTACACCTTC. This gives the protein CASSLRYAGYTF.

The rearrangement joins TRBV11-3 to TRBJ2-1; 7 nucleotides match TRBD1. This CDR3 is built from 15 residues. Germline loops: CDR1 SGHNT, CDR2 YENEEA. Trimming removed 6 bases from V and 8 bases from J; junction bases left unmatched: 13. DNA of the CDR3: TGTGCCAGCAGTCGACAGGGCTTACGTTGGGATGAGCAGTTCTTC. Translation gives CASSRQGLRWDEQFF.

The rearrangement links TRBV4-2 to TRBJ1-1, with a possible D match to TRBD1 (6 bases). This CDR3 spans 14 amino acids. Germline lookup yields CDR1 LGHNA and CDR2 YNFKEQ. The ends were cut back, 5 bases at V and 5 bases at J, with 15 bases in the middle. As DNA, the CDR3 is TGTGCCAGCAGCGAACAGGGTGAGACAACTGAAGCTTTCTTT. Translating it yields CASSEQGETTEAFF.

This chain links TRBV7-8 with TRBJ1-5; D uncertain. The V end lost 1 base, the J end lost 0 bases, and 13 bases lay between the germline ends. The CDR3 loop spans 17 amino acids. From germline, CDR1 is SGHVS and CDR2 FQNEAQ. The CDR3 here is CASSLERQTFSNQPQHF. For the CDR3, the DNA is TGTGCCAGCAGCTTAGAGCGGCAGACCTTTAGCAATCAGCCCCAGCATTTT.

The V and J genes are TRBV29-1 and TRBJ1-3; 12 bases are a match to TRBD1. This CDR3 has 14 amino acids. The V gene end was trimmed by 6 bases and the J gene end by 6 bases; junction bases not matched to a gene: 6. Germline V gene lookup returns CDR1 SQVTM and CDR2 ANQGSEA. The CDR3, as DNA: TGCAGCGTAGACCCGGGACAGGGGGCAAACACCATATATTTT. Translation gives CSVDPGQGANTIYF.

This clone has just a few counts. CDR3 residues: CASSLGVNQPQHF. The CDR3 DNA sequence: TGTGCCAGCAGCTTAGGGGTGAATCAGCCCCAGCATTTT. J is TRBJ1-5 and V is TRBV7-2; D uncertain. The CDR3 loop spans 13 amino acids. Trimming pared 1 base from V and 4 bases from J, leaving 5 bases between. Germline values: CDR1 SGHTA, CDR2 FQGNSA.

J is TRBJ2-3 and V is TRBV27; tentatively, D is TRBD1 (5 bases). CDR1 is MNHEY and CDR2 is SMNVEV in the germline V gene (reference sequence). Trimming cost V 8 bases and J 3 bases, with 9 bases left between them. This CDR3 region has 12 residues. CDR3: CASRAGTDTQYF. The CDR3 DNA is TGTGCCAGCCGGGCAGGGACAGATACGCAGTATTTT.